The table lists the clone carrying this TCR beta chain with many counts. TCR beta VDJ and CDR3 profiling used genomic DNA as template. TCRdb itself ran the reads through MiXCR, one entry per CDR3 protein. Seen here are about 180,000 distinct CDR3 sequences, 40% to 50% observed once, and the top ten hold about 1.2%. This sample stems from a study of CD8+CD57+ T cells in acquired aplastic anemia. The germline CDR1 and CDR2 sequences are DFQATT and SNEGSKA (reference sequence). The CDR3 runs to 13 residues. V dropped 6 bases and J dropped 7; count of bases not matched to a gene: 9. The sequenced patients had an expansion of CD8+CD57+ cells seen by flow cytometry.

Sequenced input: sorted CD4+, CD8+, or CD8+CD57+ T cells (not recorded which) from PBMCs. This TCR was recovered from a human donor with aplastic anemia. This chain links TRBV20-1 with TRBJ2-1; 7 nucleotides match TRBD1. The chain's CDR3 is CSAHFQQGNEQFF. In nucleotides, the CDR3 is TGCAGTGCCCATTTCCAACAGGGGAATGAGCAGTTCTTC.